This T cell receptor beta chain was obtained from a study of shared clonotypes between healthy human individuals (dated by TCRdb to 2019 to 2021). General notes on the study: A few men and a couple of women, aged 18 to 49 years, made up the cohort. For each donor, three plates each were used for CD4 naive and CD4 memory, two plates were used for CD8 naive, and one plate was used for CD8 memory. To estimate repertoire size and how much clonotype sharing occurs between individuals, the study deeply sequenced the blood TCR repertoires of several healthy adults. To increase sequencing depth and limit assay-specific biases, TCR repertoire library preparation and sequencing were carried out by different laboratories using diverse techniques. Leukapheresis yielded between about 0.9 and 9 billion PBMCs per donor. Here is what the overall study found, with its caveats: Pairwise subsampling indicated that sequencing depth was expected to affect the degree of clonotype sharing among donors. Clonotypes shared by all four sorted-subset donors showed higher generation probabilities than non-shared clonotypes. Sampling was limited to blood, and TCR repertoires in tissue likely differ from TCR repertoires in blood. Naive subsets generally had larger estimated clonotype richness than memory subsets. Even with the large sequencing depth, rarefaction of the sorted-subset datasets indicated that sequencing was incomplete. The small number of donors limited the genetic and exposure-history diversity represented. Roughly 5% of naive CD4, 3.5% of naive CD8, 2% to 2.5% of memory CD4, and approximately 0.4% of memory CD8 clonotypes were shared across four donors.

The donors were healthy, HIV-negative adults who had no recently reported acute infections or vaccinations. All donors were Caucasian adults living in Nashville, Tennessee, USA. CD4+ T cells were enriched by magnetic negative selection; naive cells were then positively selected on CD45RA, and the negative fraction formed the memory subset. Blood was collected by leukapheresis, and PBMCs were isolated by Ficoll-Histopaque density gradient centrifugation and then cryopreserved in liquid nitrogen vapor phase. Analytical flow cytometry was used to check the purity and quantity of each magnetically sorted T cell population. Each sorted fraction had its genomic DNA isolated and then quantified by UV absorbance on a Nanodrop 2000c. From cysteine to phenylalanine, the CDR3 is 17 amino acids long. The kept DNA is CDR3 alone, 51 bases in frame from the first base. In the germline V gene, CDR1 corresponds to MGHDK and CDR2 to SYGVNS. V ends up 0 bases short and J 2 bases short, with an unmatched junction base count of 5.

In the case of this clone: Its antigen is still unknown. Within one base of it there is no much larger clone, and no base qualities were kept.

TCR CDR3 regions were amplified from genomic DNA by multiplex PCR using the deep immunoSEQ assay. For each cell subset, the extracted genomic DNA was distributed evenly across all wells of several immunoSEQ 96-well plates, and each plate served as one replicate. For sorted subsets, about 210 ng of genomic DNA, equivalent to around 31,000 T cell genomes, went into each replicate PCR. Purified libraries were measured with a Qubit 3.0 fluorometer, size-checked on a Bioanalyzer 2100, and measured again with the KAPA Library Quantification kit. Every immunoSEQ 96-well plate was sequenced on a separate single-read 150-cycle Illumina NextSeq 550 flow cell. As for the original processing: The immunoSEQ output contained only junctional sequences without quality scores, so filtering could not match that applied to full-length reads. Sequences were annotated with PyIR, a Python wrapper for IgBLAST v1.9, and V/J genes and CDR3 were assigned using IMGT germline references. Reads were filtered out if the reads had weak V/J assignments (E-value above 1e-6), no CDR3, stop codons, out-of-frame junctions, or ambiguous translated residues. V3J clonotypes were defined as sequences sharing an identical inferred V gene, J gene, and CDR3 amino acid sequence. Percentage overlap between repertoires was calculated by dividing the number of shared unique clonotypes by the size of the smaller repertoire. RTK rarefaction, the Chao1 estimator, and Recon v2.1 estimates of unobserved clonotypes were used to assess repertoire richness. Generation probabilities for all TCRbeta clonotypes obtained by the gDNA method from a handful of donors were computed using OLGA. The clones in this table, taken by TCRdb from immuneACCESS, are in-frame only. Not every clone is retained; where verified, under half of the shortfall comes from an unresolved V gene, and the cause of the rest is unknown. That table supplies the V and J calls and clone size; D and trimming were determined from the DNA. This sample comprises approximately 1,000,000 clones, around 78% of them detected only once. The ten largest clonotypes hold more than 0.5% of the sample.

The sequence is built from TRBV25-1 and TRBJ2-1; 9 of the junction bases match TRBD1. The TCR comes from a man aged 18-30 years in good health. Some clones in this sample may be carry-over from other donors' samples. Sequences were obtained from memory CD4+ T cells from PBMCs. Sample cell subset or site, as interpreted from the label and publication: CD45RA-negative fraction. The sequenced DNA is TGTGCCAGCAGTGAATATGGGACAGGGACGACCTACAATGAGCAGTTCTTC. Translated, this gives CASSEYGTGTTYNEQFF.